Following are 20 T cell receptor beta chains from one sample sequenced in a study of cytomegalovirus exposure and HLA in healthy donors. PCR employed 60 Vbeta and 13 Jbeta primers. Sequencing was performed with immunoSEQ multiplex PCR; in TCRdb, only in-frame clones are kept and a portion is missing. The sample table includes tens of thousands of clones. The source material was PBMCs. These receptors were obtained from a man in his forties in good health and CMV-seronegative.

The rearrangement links TRBV19 to TRBJ2-2; 8 bases are a match to TRBD2. The germline V gene has CDR1 LNHDA and CDR2 SQIVND (reference sequence). This CDR3 comprises 15 residues. J lost 6 bases, V lost 4 bases, and 7 bases had no gene match. The CDR3 reads CASSTTPAGAGELFF. The CDR3 DNA reads as TGTGCCAGTAGTACGACCCCAGCGGGGGCCGGGGAGCTGTTTTTT.

The chain is built from TRBV19 and TRBJ1-1, with no clear D. Between the trimmed V and J ends, which lost 7 bases and 3 bases, there was a span of 15 bases. This CDR3 has 14 residues. Germline V gene data show CDR1 as LNHDA and CDR2 as SQIVND (reference sequence). The CDR3 coding sequence is TGTGCCAGTACCCCGGACTTTAGGGACACTGAAGCTTTCTTT. It yields the protein CASTPDFRDTEAFF.

As regards this clone: Germline is not matched at one junction end, which may reflect a read error. This chain links TRBV30 with TRBJ1-4; unclear D gene. The CDR3 consists of 14 residues. CDR1 is GTSNPN and CDR2 is SVGIG in the germline V gene (reference sequence). In nucleotides, the CDR3 is TGTGCCTGGAGTGTCGTCAGGCAGAATGAGAAACTGTTTTTT. The encoded protein is CAWSVVRQNEKLFF.

J is TRBJ2-7 and V is TRBV6-1, with TRBD2 as a possible D gene (6 bases). Germline assignment: CDR1 MNHNS and CDR2 SASEGT. The CDR3 is made up of 13 amino acids. Trimming shortened V by 6 bases and J by 3 bases, and 12 bases separated the two germline ends. The CDR3 DNA follows: TGTGCCAGCAGGGGGGACTTGCTCTACGAGCAGTACTTC. Translating it yields CASRGDLLYEQYF.

The chain carries TRBV28 and TRBJ2-5, with unresolved D. Germline V CDR1 and CDR2: MDHEN, SYDVKM. CDR3 size: 11 residues. The V and J ends lost 5 bases and 4 bases respectively, with 5 bases between them. CDR3 sequence (DNA): TGTGCCAGCAGTCCGCGAGAGACCCAGTACTTC. Protein product: CASSPRETQYF.

This chain connects TRBV7-8 to TRBJ1-4; TRBD1 might be the D (6 bases). Trimming took off 1 base at V and 7 bases at J, with 13 bases between the two ends. CDR1 and CDR2 from the germline V gene are SGHVS and FQNEAQ. The CDR3 is made up of 15 amino acids. CDR3 sequence: CASSLGGTIREKLFF. CDR3 bases: TGTGCCAGCAGCTTAGGAGGGACAATCCGTGAAAAACTGTTTTTT.

This sequence joins TRBV6-1 and TRBJ2-7; 9 nucleotides agree with TRBD1. There are 15 residues in the CDR3. V lost 5 bases to trimming and J lost 0 bases; unmatched junction nucleotides: 5. From germline, CDR1 is MNHNS and CDR2 SASEGT. CDR3 in DNA: TGTGCCAGCAGTCTGACAGGGGGGTCCTCCTACGAGCAGTACTTC. It encodes CASSLTGGSSYEQYF.

This rearrangement joins TRBV4-1 to TRBJ2-3; D is ambiguous. The ends were cut back, 1 base at V and 4 bases at J, with 6 bases in the middle. The CDR3 is 13 amino acids. Germline assignment: CDR1 MGHRA and CDR2 YSYEKL. The CDR3 loop is CASSQGIADTQYF. In DNA form, the CDR3 reads TGCGCCAGCAGCCAAGGTATCGCAGATACGCAGTATTTT.

The V gene is TRBV30, the J gene TRBJ2-7, with TRBD1 as a possible D gene (6 bases). This CDR3 spans 14 amino acids. Between the trimmed V and J ends, which lost 2 bases and 3 bases, there was a span of 14 bases. Per germline, CDR1 GTSNPN and CDR2 SVGIG (reference sequence). The CDR3 spells CAWSRSQGGYEQYF. Here the CDR3 DNA reads TGTGCCTGGAGTAGGTCACAGGGTGGCTACGAGCAGTACTTC.

The chain couples TRBV27 to TRBJ1-1; D perhaps matches TRBD1 (6 bases). CDR1 is MNHEY and CDR2 is SMNVEV in the germline V gene (reference sequence). The V end was cut by 5 bases, the J end by 1 base, with 11 bases between. CDR3 length: 14 amino acids. The CDR3 spells CASSRTERNTEAFF. In nucleotides, the CDR3 is TGTGCCAGCAGTCGGACAGAAAGGAACACTGAAGCTTTCTTT.

The chain links TRBV11-1 to TRBJ2-1; 10 bases align to TRBD2. V trimming: 4 bases; J trimming: 4 bases; junction bases outside the gene matches: 4. Germline assignment: CDR1 SGHAT and CDR2 FQDESV (reference sequence). This CDR3 is built from 15 residues. CDR3 in amino acids: CASSSSGGPYNEQFF. CDR3 DNA: TGTGCCAGCAGCTCTAGCGGGGGCCCTTACAATGAGCAGTTCTTC.

The V gene is TRBV30, the J gene TRBJ1-1; 7 positions match TRBD1. V was clipped by 3 bases and J by 7 bases; unmatched bases: 5. The CDR3 runs to 12 residues. Germline loops: CDR1 GTSNPN, CDR2 SVGIG (reference sequence). The CDR3 DNA is TGTGCCTGGAGCCGTCCAGGGGGTGAAGCTTTCTTT. Protein: CAWSRPGGEAFF.

V and J are TRBV9 and TRBJ1-1; D is ambiguous. Trimming removed 7 bases at V and 2 bases at J, with 18 bases between. CDR3 length: 15 residues. CDR1 and CDR2 (germline): SGDLS, YYNGEE. CDR3 nucleotide sequence: TGTGCCAGCGCTAATGAAGCAAAAGCCAACACTGAAGCTTTCTTT. Amino acid sequence: CASANEAKANTEAFF.

The chain couples TRBV7-9 to TRBJ1-6; 7 bases are a match to TRBD1. CDR1 is SEHNR, CDR2 FQNEAQ, per germline (reference sequence). This CDR3 contains 13 residues. Unmatched junction bases numbered 5, after V lost 5 bases and J lost 10 bases. In DNA form, the CDR3 reads TGTGCCAGCAGCCAACAGGGGTTGTCACCCCTCCACTTT. This encodes CASSQQGLSPLHF. Full variable domain (outside the CDR3, taken from reference TRBV7-9 and TRBJ1-6): DTGVSQNPRHKITKRGQNVTFRCDPISEHNRLYWYRQTLGQGPEFLTYFQNEAQLEKSRLLSDRFSAERPKGSFSTLEIQRTEQGDSAMYLCASSQQGLSPLHFGNGTRLTVT.

This chain links TRBV19 with TRBJ2-5, with 8 bases lining up with TRBD1. CDR1 is LNHDA and CDR2 is SQIVND in the germline V gene (reference sequence). V gave up 5 bases and J gave up 4 bases; unmatched junction bases: 3. This CDR3 has 13 residues. The CDR3 sequence: CASSSDRAETQYF. In DNA form, the CDR3 reads TGTGCCAGTAGTTCGGACAGGGCAGAGACCCAGTACTTC.

As DNA, the CDR3 is TGTGCCAGCAGCTGGGCCGTCGAGTCCTACGAGCAGTACTTC. This sequence encodes CASSWAVESYEQYF. The gene calls are TRBV7-9 and TRBJ2-7; D uncertain. Germline lookup yields CDR1 SEHNR and CDR2 FQNEAQ (reference sequence). V lost 4 bases and J 1 base, leaving 11 bases between the germline ends. This CDR3 comprises 14 residues.

The chain combines TRBV7-2 with TRBJ1-1; a weak D match, TRBD1 (6 bases). V was cut by 6 bases and J by 4 bases, with 15 bases left in between. The CDR3 contains 14 residues. Germline CDR1 SGHTA, CDR2 FQGNSA. For the CDR3, the DNA is TGTGCCAGCAGGCCACAGGGTGGGGGCACTGAAGCTTTCTTT. This codes for CASRPQGGGTEAFF.

The chain links TRBV5-1 to TRBJ2-7; no clear D gene. With 0 bases removed from V and 3 bases from J, the gap between germline ends came to 4 bases. The CDR3 runs 12 residues. Germline loops: CDR1 SGHRS, CDR2 YFSETQ. The CDR3 protein is CASSLDNYEQYF. As DNA, the CDR3 is TGCGCCAGCAGCTTGGACAACTACGAGCAGTACTTC.

The chain carries TRBV7-9 and TRBJ2-5, with D tentatively TRBD2 (5 bases). Trimming stripped 3 bases from V and 3 bases from J, with 11 bases between. The germline V gene encodes CDR1 SEHNR and CDR2 FQNEAQ (reference sequence). This CDR3 contains 14 residues. CDR3 nucleotides: TGTGCCAGCAGCTTCTCGGACGGGGAAGAGACCCAGTACTTC. This sequence encodes CASSFSDGEETQYF.

This chain connects TRBV2 to TRBJ2-3, with 7 nucleotides matching TRBD2. The germline V gene has CDR1 SNHLY and CDR2 FYNNEI. The ends lost 5 bases at V and 0 bases at J; junction bases unmatched: 5. The CDR3 is made up of 15 amino acids. The CDR3 spells CASSYGLVSTDTQYF. CDR3 sequence (DNA): TGTGCCAGCAGTTACGGACTAGTGAGCACAGATACGCAGTATTTT.